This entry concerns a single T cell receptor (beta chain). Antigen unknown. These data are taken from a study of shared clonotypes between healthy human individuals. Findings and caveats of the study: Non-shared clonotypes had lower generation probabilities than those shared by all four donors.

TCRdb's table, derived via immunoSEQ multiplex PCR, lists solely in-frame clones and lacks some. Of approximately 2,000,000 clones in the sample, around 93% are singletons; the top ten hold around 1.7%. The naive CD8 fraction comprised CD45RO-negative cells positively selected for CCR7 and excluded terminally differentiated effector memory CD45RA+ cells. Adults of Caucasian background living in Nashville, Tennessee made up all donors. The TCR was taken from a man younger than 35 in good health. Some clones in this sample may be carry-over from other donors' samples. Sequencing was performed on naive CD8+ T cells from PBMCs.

For the CDR3, the DNA is TGTGCCAGCAGCTTTCCCTCAGGGTCGGACAGATACTACGAGCAGTACTTC. Translating gives CASSFPSGSDRYYEQYF. V is TRBV11-2 and J is TRBJ2-7; a weak D match, TRBD1 (6 bases). CDR1 SGHAT and CDR2 FQNNGV come from the germline V gene. Trimming took off 3 bases at V and 3 bases at J, with 21 bases between the two ends. The CDR3 length is 17 residues.